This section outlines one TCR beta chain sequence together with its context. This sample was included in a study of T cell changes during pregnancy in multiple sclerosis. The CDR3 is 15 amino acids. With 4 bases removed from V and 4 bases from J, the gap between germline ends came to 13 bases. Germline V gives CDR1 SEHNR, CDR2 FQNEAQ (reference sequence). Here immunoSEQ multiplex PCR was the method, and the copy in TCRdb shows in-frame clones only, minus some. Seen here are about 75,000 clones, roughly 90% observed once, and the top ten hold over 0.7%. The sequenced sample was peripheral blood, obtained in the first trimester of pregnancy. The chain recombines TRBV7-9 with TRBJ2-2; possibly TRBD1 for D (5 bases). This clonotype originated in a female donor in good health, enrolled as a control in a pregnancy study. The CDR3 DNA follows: TGTGCCAGCAGCTGGCAGGGTACGGGCACCGGGGAGCTGTTTTTT. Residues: CASSWQGTGTGELFF.